The present TCR beta chain was sequenced within a study of control samples from healthy donors and cancer patients (dated by TCRdb to 2018 to 2021). This clone was observed a single time. Its antigen remains undetermined. The input lacks base qualities; no much larger clone sits a single base away. The CDR1 and CDR2 encoded by the germline V gene are MGHRA and YSYEKL. The trim is 4 bases for V and 3 bases for J, with a gap of 18 bases between the germline ends. Spanning cysteine to phenylalanine, the CDR3 consists of 16 amino acids. The retained sequence is limited to the CDR3, 48 bases, with the frame set at the first base. The library was built by means of the immunoSEQ multiplex PCR assay. TCRdb took over this immuneACCESS table, retaining in-frame rearrangements with V and J assigned. Such tables are incomplete; in checked studies, under half of the missing clones stem from an unresolved V gene, and the remainder is unexplained. The sample has more than 80,000 clones on record, over 85% of them singletons. More than 7% of the sample comes from the top ten.

The chain uses TRBV4-1 and TRBJ1-2, and possibly TRBD1, on 5 matching bases. This sequence originates from a man aged 18 to 35 in good health. Sequenced material: blood. The nucleotides are TGCGCCAGCAGCCCACGAGAGGGGAGGCTGGACTATGGCTACACCTTC. Protein translation: CASSPREGRLDYGYTF.